The 15 T cell receptor beta chains reported below all come from one sample, sequenced in a study of early T cells in non-severe SARS-CoV-2 infection (dated by TCRdb to 2020 to 2023). The library was produced with 5' RACE. Sequencing was performed on a NextSeq 500. The public sequencing data were trimmed at Q25 with fastp and processed into clonotypes with MiXCR by TCRdb, which kept only in-frame beta chains. A single entry per CDR3 protein holds the most common genes and DNA from its merged rows. Counted in this sample were more than 90,000 distinct CDR3 sequences; roughly 13% of them appeared once. The ten top clones hold about 2% of the sample. Source material: whole blood. These receptors came from an adult who was a healthcare worker with PCR-confirmed SARS-CoV-2 infection or an uninfected control (not recorded which).

This clonotype showed up many times. This chain links TRBV29-1 with TRBJ2-1; TRBD2 aligns across 8 bases. V trimming: 7 bases; J trimming: 6 bases; junction bases outside the gene matches: 14. This CDR3 has 15 residues. The germline V gene encodes CDR1 SQVTM and CDR2 ANQGSEA. This chain's CDR3 is CSAVRAGGPTNEQFF. CDR3 DNA sequence: TGCAGCGCTGTTAGGGCGGGGGGCCCCACCAATGAGCAGTTCTTC.

This clonotype occurred a few times. V is TRBV6-6 and J is TRBJ1-1; D unclear. Germline CDR1 and CDR2: MNHNY and SVGAGI (reference sequence). The germline V and J ends were trimmed by 2 bases and 7 bases, with 17 bases remaining between them. The CDR3 spans 15 residues. The CDR3 region has the DNA TGTGCCAGCAGTTACAGTAGACCATGGTTAGGTGAAGCTTTCTTT. It codes for CASSYSRPWLGEAFF.

The chain carries TRBV4-1 and TRBJ2-5; the match to TRBD2 covers 11 bases. With 0 bases clipped from V and 4 bases from J, the junction kept 7 bases outside the gene matches. Germline CDR1 and CDR2: MGHRA and YSYEKL. The CDR3 loop spans 17 amino acids. CDR3 sequence: CASSQDWSSGGPETQYF. CDR3 in DNA: TGCGCCAGCAGCCAAGATTGGTCTAGCGGGGGGCCAGAGACCCAGTACTTC.

This rearrangement joins TRBV12-2 to TRBJ2-5. TRBV12-2 is a pseudogene locus. The CDR3 totals 11 residues. The CDR3 coding sequence is TGTGCAAGTCGCTTAGTGTCGACCCAGTACTTC. This gives the protein CASRLVSTQYF.

This clonotype occurred a few times. The chain combines TRBV20-1 with TRBJ1-2, with TRBD1 matching 9 bases. Germline CDR1 and CDR2: DFQATT and SNEGSKA (reference sequence). The CDR3 has 12 amino acids. V lost 6 bases to trimming and J lost 8 bases; unmatched junction nucleotides: 7. The CDR3 here is CSASTGGGGYTF. CDR3 DNA: TGCAGTGCCTCGACAGGGGGTGGCGGCTACACCTTC.

The genes are TRBV10-3 and TRBJ1-2, with a tentative D call TRBD1 (6 bases). Per the germline V gene, CDR1 is ENHRY and CDR2 is SYGVKD. The V and J ends lost 4 bases and 4 bases respectively, with 10 bases between them. The CDR3 is made up of 13 amino acids. In nucleotides, the CDR3 is TGTGCCATCAGTGCGGACAGCCCCTATGGCTACACCTTC. It yields the protein CAISADSPYGYTF.

Ten or more counts support this clonotype. The J gene is TRBJ1-1, the V gene TRBV18; no definite D call. The CDR3 totals 14 residues. V lost 5 bases and J 5 bases, leaving 15 bases between the germline ends. The germline CDR1 and CDR2 sequences are KGHSH and LQKENI. The CDR3 DNA reads TGTGCCAGCTCATGGAGAGGGCCGGGTACTGAAGCTTTCTTT. Its protein is CASSWRGPGTEAFF. The complete variable domain, with remaining parts taken from reference TRBV18 and TRBJ1-1, reads NAGVMQNPRHLVRRRGQEARLRCSPMKGHSHVYWYRQLPEEGLKFMVYLQKENIIDESGMPKERFSAEFPKEGPSILRIQQVVRGDSAAYFCASSWRGPGTEAFFGQGTRLTVV.

This clonotype was detected many times. The chain has TRBV20-1 and TRBJ2-1; D not resolved. Germline V gives CDR1 DFQATT, CDR2 SNEGSKA (reference sequence). V was shortened by 5 bases and J by 4 bases, with 9 bases between the two germline ends. The CDR3 runs 12 residues. The CDR3 region is CSAPDIYNEQFF. CDR3 DNA sequence: TGCAGTGCTCCCGACATATACAATGAGCAGTTCTTC.

This clonotype was picked up many times. V is TRBV20-1 and J is TRBJ2-1, with TRBD2 matching over 14 bases. The V and J ends lost 1 base and 4 bases, in that order; junction bases with no gene match: 6. CDR3 length: 17 residues. CDR1 is DFQATT and CDR2 is SNEGSKA in the germline V gene (reference sequence). The CDR3 coding sequence is TGCAGTGCTAGAGGACTAGCGGGGGGGCAAGGATACAATGAGCAGTTCTTC. As protein: CSARGLAGGQGYNEQFF.

This chain uses TRBV10-1 with TRBJ2-7; D unclear. The CDR3 is made up of 13 amino acids. The V gene lost 2 bases and the J gene lost 3 bases, with 8 bases spanning the gap. Germline values: CDR1 WNHNN, CDR2 SYGVQD (reference sequence). CDR3 sequence: CASSESLFYEQYF. CDR3 in DNA: TGCGCCAGCAGTGAGAGTTTGTTCTACGAGCAGTACTTC.

This clonotype was seen many times. The chain recombines TRBV2 with TRBJ1-6; D not resolved. This CDR3 contains 15 residues. Germline values: CDR1 SNHLY, CDR2 FYNNEI. Trimming left V 3 bases short and J 9 bases short, with 15 bases between. CDR3 sequence reads: CASSDNGGKGSPLHF. CDR3 nucleotides: TGTGCCAGCAGTGACAATGGAGGGAAAGGTTCACCCCTCCACTTT.

This clonotype was counted ten times or more. The CDR3 reads CALIRGMRGSTTGDTQYF. The CDR3, as DNA: TGTGCCCTCATTAGAGGTATGAGGGGCAGTACAACCGGAGATACGCAGTATTTT. The rearrangement links TRBV11-2 to TRBJ2-3; D might be TRBD1 or TRBD2, each matching 5 bases. Trimming left V 11 bases short and J 5 bases short, with 32 bases between. The CDR3 extends over 18 amino acids. CDR1 is SGHAT and CDR2 is FQNNGV in the germline V gene.

A few counts support this clonotype. In DNA form, the CDR3 reads TGTGCCAGCTCACGGAGGACTACTTCGTACTCCTACAATGAGCAGTTCTTC. Encoded protein: CASSRRTTSYSYNEQFF. This chain links TRBV18 with TRBJ2-1; perhaps TRBD2 as D (6 bases). V dropped 4 bases and J dropped 0 bases, with 16 bases sitting between them. The germline V gene has CDR1 KGHSH and CDR2 LQKENI. This CDR3 spans 17 amino acids.

Many counts were recorded for this clonotype. This rearrangement joins TRBV3-1 to TRBJ2-3; D remains unclear. Germline V CDR1 and CDR2: LGHDT, YNNKEL (reference sequence). V gave up 0 bases and J gave up 11 bases, with 15 bases separating them. The CDR3 loop spans 14 amino acids. CDR3 loop: CASSQDLTPREQYF. The DNA of the CDR3 is TGTGCCAGCAGCCAAGATTTAACCCCAAGGGAGCAGTATTTT.

This clonotype was seen more than once but under ten times. This chain links TRBV6-2 or TRBV6-3 with TRBJ2-3; 8 bases fit TRBD2. This CDR3 is 16 amino acids long. J lost 4 bases, V lost 0 bases, and 6 bases had no gene match. The germline gives CDR1 MNHEY, CDR2 SVGEGT. In nucleotides, the CDR3 is TGTGCCAGCAGTTACTCGACACGGGGGGGCGCAGATACGCAGTATTTT. Encoded protein: CASSYSTRGGADTQYF.